The 5 T cell receptor beta chains reported below all come from one sample, sequenced in a study of shared clonotypes between healthy human individuals. Sequencing used immunoSEQ multiplex PCR; TCRdb keeps in-frame clones, though not all of them. The sample holds roughly 2.2 million clones, about nine tenths seen once. The sample consisted of naive CD4+ T cells from PBMCs. The subset denotes: CD45RA+ positively selected. These receptor sequences come from a man aged 18 to 29 in good health. Some clones in this sample may be carry-over from other donors' samples.

This clone was detected once. Other DNA sequences in this sample translate to the same CDR3. The chain joins TRBV9 to TRBJ2-7, with 12 nucleotides matching TRBD2. Germline lookup yields CDR1 SGDLS and CDR2 YYNGEE. V lost 2 bases and J lost 3; bases outside the gene matches: 0. The CDR3 has 14 residues. The CDR3 nucleotides are TGTGCCAGCAGCGTGACTAGCGGGAGCTACGAGCAGTACTTC. Its protein product is CASSVTSGSYEQYF.

The chain employs TRBV5-1 and TRBJ1-2; TRBD1 agrees at 9 bases. V shed 0 bases and J 6 bases; nucleotides not matched to a gene: 3. In germline, CDR1 is SGHRS, CDR2 YFSETQ. This CDR3 is 14 amino acids long. The CDR3 spells CASSLGDRADGYTF. In nucleotides, the CDR3 is TGCGCCAGCAGCTTGGGGGACAGGGCCGATGGCTACACCTTC.

V usage is TRBV19 and J usage is TRBJ1-5; TRBD1 matches 7 bases. V trimming: 6 bases; J trimming: 5 bases; junction bases outside the gene matches: 10. The CDR3 contains 15 residues. Germline CDR1 reads LNHDA; CDR2 reads SQIVND (reference sequence). CDR3 sequence reads: CASRTGTALHQPQHF. As DNA, the CDR3 is TGTGCCAGTAGAACCGGGACAGCATTACATCAGCCCCAGCATTTT.

J is TRBJ2-4 and V is TRBV9; D gene ambiguous. This CDR3 is 13 amino acids long. Germline loops: CDR1 SGDLS, CDR2 YYNGEE. V was cut by 3 bases and J by 11 bases, with 15 bases left in between. The CDR3 DNA follows: TGTGCCAGCAGCGCCCCGGCAATAGACGTTCAGTACTTC. It yields the protein CASSAPAIDVQYF.

As concerns this clone: One end of the junction is discordant with germline, which a read error may explain. This chain connects TRBV7-8 to TRBJ1-1; the match to TRBD1 covers 7 bases. This CDR3 is 15 amino acids long. Germline lookup yields CDR1 SGHVS and CDR2 FQNEAQ. CDR3 amino acids: CASRLEGALNTEAFF. The CDR3 nucleotides are TGTGCCAGCAGATTAGAGGGGGCTCTGAACACTGAAGCTTTCTTT.